This T cell receptor beta chain was profiled in a study of blood T cells in healthy people across ages. On the study more broadly: Capturing about one barcoded beta molecule per two T cells was achieved by template switching.

In regard to this clonotype: The junction does not match germline at one end; this may be a read error.

The use of a sample-barcoded 5' primer and a J-beta primer mix characterized a second PCR of about 6 to 11 cycles. The study obtained at least 3 million CDR3-containing paired-end reads from every sample. TCRdb reanalysed the 5' RACE reads using MiXCR and keeps one entry per CDR3 protein. Among under 2,000,000 distinct CDR3 sequences, roughly 49% were seen once, and the ten largest hold less than 2.5%. Germline CDR1 reads SGDLS; CDR2 reads YYNGEE. This CDR3 is built from 14 residues. Total RNA extraction produced at least 5.5 micrograms (per sample) for the study. The chain carries TRBV9 and TRBJ2-4; 9 nucleotides agree with TRBD1. The J call may not be correct, given that the DNA end is closer to TRBJ2-7. Input material: blood. The clonotype comes from a woman aged 40-49 years in good health. The CDR3 DNA follows: TGTGTCAGCAGCGCCGGGACAGGGTCCCACGAGCAGTACTTC. Residues: CVSSAGTGSHEQYF.